The sequence of this TCR beta chain was determined in a study of beta chain features in type 1 diabetes. Study background: Age, gender and cell yields were alike across patients and healthy donors. Study results and caveats: Type 1 diabetes patients had moderately but significantly shorter TCRB CDR3s in all four CD4+ subsets.

V was shortened by 10 bases and J by 3 bases, with 10 bases between the two germline ends. From germline, CDR1 is MDHEN and CDR2 SYDVKM. This CDR3 is 11 amino acids long. The study reverse transcribed the entire isolated RNA, so it sequenced expressed TCRB transcripts. Generated by immunoSEQ multiplex PCR, the TCRdb table keeps only in-frame clones and is missing some. Among 250,000 to 300,000 clones listed, less than 30% were seen once. Details on this clone: No antigen is known for it.

This sequence was found in a woman in her 30s with type 1 diabetes. Specimen: naive CD4+ T cells from blood. The chain carries TRBV28 and TRBJ2-7, with D maybe TRBD1 (5 bases). The CDR3 sequence: CATATDYEQYF. The CDR3 nucleotides read TGTGCCACCGCGACAGACTACGAGCAGTACTTC.